This TCR beta chain is drawn from a study of T cell repertoires in cytomegalovirus infection (dated by TCRdb to about 2019). About the study as a whole: Recently identified HLA-C-restricted CMV epitopes, whose presentation resists viral immunomodulation, were targeted by peptide stimulations together with well-studied HLA-B-restricted epitopes. The HLA type of each donor mattered for the analysis, because public TCR beta signatures pointed to carriage of CMV infection along with the matching HLA type.

Points on this clonotype: It has no known antigen specificity. Base quality data are lacking; no much larger clone is found one base away.

The treatment or condition label of this sample denotes: in vitro stimulation with specific CMV peptide epitopes to enrich CMV-specific T cells. There are 16 amino acids in the CDR3, from cysteine to phenylalanine inclusive. Of all the DNA, just the CDR3 is kept, 48 bases in frame from base 1. The germline V gene (reference sequence) specifies LNHDA as CDR1 and SQIVND as CDR2. Trimming costs V 4 bases and J 2 bases, and their ends lie 16 bases apart. The full study reports these points: In both this cohort and an independent roughly 350-donor cohort, the cumulative frequency of public TCR beta family members distinguished carriers of CMV infection plus the relevant HLA type. The ex vivo response was dominated by HLA-C-restricted CMV-specific TCR beta clonotypes, which also provided the single most frequent clonotype in two of eight donors.

Sequencer: Illumina HiSeq 1500. Using fastp trimming at Q25 and MiXCR clonotype assembly, TCRdb reanalyzed the public sequencing data and kept in-frame beta chains. Under each unique CDR3 protein, matching rows form one entry showing the most common genes and DNA. The sample table records around 900,000 distinct CDR3 sequences; approximately 31% of these occur just once. The ten largest clonotypes hold 10% to 15% of the sample. The source is a human donor in good health (CMV status not recorded). Some clones in this sample may be carry-over from other donors' samples. This chain is built from TRBV19 and TRBJ2-3, and the D gene may be TRBD2, 6 bases matching. The sample was cultured CD8+ T cells from PBMCs, taken from culture after CMV antigen stimulation. The bases read TGTGCCAGTAGTAAAGACCCCGGGGGACCCACAGATACGCAGTATTTT. Its coded protein is CASSKDPGGPTDTQYF.